This TCR beta chain was identified in a study of blood T cell repertoires in COVID-19. The overall study: Sites across the United States, Italy and Spain contributed samples from acute and convalescent COVID-19.

From germline, CDR1 is LNHDA and CDR2 SQIVND (reference sequence). The CDR3 extends over 12 amino acids. Trimming removed 6 bases from V and 7 bases from J; junction bases left unmatched: 4. In the original workflow: The authors estimated nucleated cell counts from reference gene primer amplification. Profiling relied on immunoSEQ multiplex PCR, and the TCRdb table lists in-frame clones only, not all of them. D and trimming come from the DNA, and the V and J calls and clone size come from that table. The table lists some 190,000 clones, approximately 90% of them singletons. The sample consisted of peripheral blood. The receptor's source is a woman between 40 and 55 years old who had recovered from COVID-19. The genes are TRBV19 and TRBJ1-1, with 8 positions matching TRBD1. The CDR3 reads CASRTTGVEAFF. As DNA, the CDR3 is TGTGCCAGTAGGACGACAGGGGTTGAAGCTTTCTTT.